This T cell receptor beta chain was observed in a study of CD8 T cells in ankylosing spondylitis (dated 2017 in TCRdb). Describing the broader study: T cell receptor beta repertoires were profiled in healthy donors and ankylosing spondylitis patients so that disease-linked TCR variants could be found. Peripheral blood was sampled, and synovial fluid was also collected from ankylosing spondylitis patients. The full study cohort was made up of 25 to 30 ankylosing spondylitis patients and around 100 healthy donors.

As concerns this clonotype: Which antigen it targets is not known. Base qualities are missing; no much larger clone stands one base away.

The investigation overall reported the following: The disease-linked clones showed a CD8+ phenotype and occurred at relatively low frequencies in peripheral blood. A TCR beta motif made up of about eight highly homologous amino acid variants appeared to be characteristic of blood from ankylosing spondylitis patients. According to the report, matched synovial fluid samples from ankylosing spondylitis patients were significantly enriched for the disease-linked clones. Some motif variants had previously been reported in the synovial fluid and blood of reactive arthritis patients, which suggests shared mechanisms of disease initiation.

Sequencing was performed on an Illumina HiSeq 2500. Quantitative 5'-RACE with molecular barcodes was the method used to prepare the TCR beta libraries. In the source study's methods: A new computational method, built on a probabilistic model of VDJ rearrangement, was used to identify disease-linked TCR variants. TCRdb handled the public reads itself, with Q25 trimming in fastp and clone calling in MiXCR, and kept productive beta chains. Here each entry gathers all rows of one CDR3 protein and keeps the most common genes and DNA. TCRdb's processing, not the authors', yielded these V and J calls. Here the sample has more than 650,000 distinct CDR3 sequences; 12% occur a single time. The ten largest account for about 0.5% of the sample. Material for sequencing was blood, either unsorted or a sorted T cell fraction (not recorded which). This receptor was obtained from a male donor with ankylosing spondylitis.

The DNA sequence is TGCAGTGCTAGGGAACAGGGTGTAGGAGGTGGCTACACCTTC. Its protein product is CSAREQGVGGGYTF. The rearrangement combines TRBV20-1 with TRBJ1-2; the D segment could be TRBD1, given 6 matching bases. The CDR3, cysteine through phenylalanine, is 14 amino acids long. The CDR3 DNA has 42 bases and is translated from base 1. Deletion took 3 bases off V and 7 bases off J, with a span of 18 bases between the germline ends. In the germline V gene (reference sequence), CDR1 corresponds to DFQATT and CDR2 to SNEGSKA.